This T cell receptor beta chain was found in a study of blood T cell repertoires in COVID-19. This clone was detected only a few times. Here immunoSEQ multiplex PCR was the method, and the copy in TCRdb shows in-frame clones only, minus some. The repertoire holds approximately 200,000 clones, with 65% to 85% as singletons. The germline V gene has CDR1 GTSNPN and CDR2 SVGIG (reference sequence). The CDR3 is 13 amino acids. V was pared by 1 base and J by 9 bases, with 7 bases of the junction left unmatched. V is TRBV30 and J is TRBJ2-5; 8 positions match TRBD2. The material sequenced was peripheral blood. The receptor comes from a woman aged 25 to 39 who had recovered from COVID-19. As DNA, the CDR3 is TGTGCCTGGAGTGCCGGGACTAGGTTGTCCCAGTACTTC. Protein product: CAWSAGTRLSQYF.